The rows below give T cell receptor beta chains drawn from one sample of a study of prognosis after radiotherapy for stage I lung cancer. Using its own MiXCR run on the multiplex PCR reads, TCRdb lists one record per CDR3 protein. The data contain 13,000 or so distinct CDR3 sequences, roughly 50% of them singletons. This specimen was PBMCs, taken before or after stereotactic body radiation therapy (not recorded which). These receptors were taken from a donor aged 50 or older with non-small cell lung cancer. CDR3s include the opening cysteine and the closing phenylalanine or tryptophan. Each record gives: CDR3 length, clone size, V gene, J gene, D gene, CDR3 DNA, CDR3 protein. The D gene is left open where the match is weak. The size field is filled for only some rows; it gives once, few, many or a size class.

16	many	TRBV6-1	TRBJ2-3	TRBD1	TGTGCCAGCAGGGAGGATCAGGGGGCGCACACAGATACGCAGTATTTT	CASREDQGAHTDTQYF
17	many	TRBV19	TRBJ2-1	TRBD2	TGTGCCAGTAGTCCCATGGGCGGGGGGTCGCTTAGGGATGAGCAGTTCTTC	CASSPMGGGSLRDEQFF
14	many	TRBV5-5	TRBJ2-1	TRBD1	TGTGCCAGCAGCTACCGGACAGGGTCGAATGAGCAGTTCTTC	CASSYRTGSNEQFF
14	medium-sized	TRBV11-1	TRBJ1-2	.	TGTGCCAGCAGCTTAGATTCCGGGGCCCGTGGCTACACCTTC	CASSLDSGARGYTF
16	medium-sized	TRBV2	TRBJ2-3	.	TGTGCCAGCAACGGCATCCGGGACTCTAGCACAGATACGCAGTATTTT	CASNGIRDSSTDTQYF
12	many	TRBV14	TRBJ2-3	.	TGTGCCAGCGGCTTATCGCCAGATACGCAGTATTTT	CASGLSPDTQYF
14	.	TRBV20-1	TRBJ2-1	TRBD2	TGCAGTGCTATAGCGGGAGGGCCACTGAATGAGCAGTTCTTC	CSAIAGGPLNEQFF
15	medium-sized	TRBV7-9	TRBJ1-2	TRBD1	TGTGCCAGCAGCGCACCGGGACAGGGGCTCTATGGCTACACCTTC	CASSAPGQGLYGYTF
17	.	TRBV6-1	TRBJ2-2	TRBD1	TGTGCCAGCAGCCGCCTTTGTGACAGGGTGTATACCGGGGAGCTGTTTTTT	CASSRLCDRVYTGELFF
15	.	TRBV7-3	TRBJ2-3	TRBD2	TGTGCCAGCAGCAGGACTAGCGGGAGGACAGATACGCAGTATTTT	CASSRTSGRTDTQYF
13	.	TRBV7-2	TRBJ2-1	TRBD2	TGTGCCAGCAGCTTAAGAGCGGGGGATGAGCAGTTCTTC	CASSLRAGDEQFF
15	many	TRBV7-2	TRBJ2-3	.	TGTGCCAGCAGCTCGTCGCGACATACCACAGATACGCAGTATTTT	CASSSSRHTTDTQYF
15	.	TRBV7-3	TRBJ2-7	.	TGTGCCAGCAGCCCTCAGGCAACTGGGGGCTACGAGCAGTACTTC	CASSPQATGGYEQYF
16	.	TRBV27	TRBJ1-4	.	TGTACCAGCAGTCTAAGGGAGAGCAGCTCGAATGAAAAACTGTTTTTT	CTSSLRESSSNEKLFF
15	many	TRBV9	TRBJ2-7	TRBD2	TGTGCCAGCAGCGTAGAGGCTAGCGGGGGCTACGAGCAGTACTTC	CASSVEASGGYEQYF
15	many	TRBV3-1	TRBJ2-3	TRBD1	TGTGCCAGCAGCCCCGGACAGGGAACCACAGATACGCAGTATTTT	CASSPGQGTTDTQYF
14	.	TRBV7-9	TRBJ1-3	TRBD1	TGTGCCAGCAGCTCGACAGGGGGCGGAAACACCATATATTTT	CASSSTGGGNTIYF
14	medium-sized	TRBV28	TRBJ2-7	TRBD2	TGTGCCAGCCGCCCCTCGGGACTAGCCTACGAGCAGTACTTC	CASRPSGLAYEQYF
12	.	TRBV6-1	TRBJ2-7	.	TGTGCCAGCAGCCTCCAGGGTTACGAGCAGTACTTC	CASSLQGYEQYF
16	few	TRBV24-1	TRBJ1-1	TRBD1	TGTGCCACCAAACAGGGGAAAAAGGGAGAAAACACTGAAGCTTTCTTT	CATKQGKKGENTEAFF
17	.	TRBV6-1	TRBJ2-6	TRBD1	TGTGCCAGCAGCACCGGGACAGGGGACGGTGGGGCCAACGTCCTGACTTTC	CASSTGTGDGGANVLTF
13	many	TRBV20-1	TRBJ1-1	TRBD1	TGCAGAAATCCGGGACAGGTTACGACTGAAGCTTTCTTT	CRNPGQVTTEAFF
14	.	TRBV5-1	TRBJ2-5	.	TGCGCCAGCAGCTTGAAGCCAGAGAAAGAGACCCAGTACTTC	CASSLKPEKETQYF
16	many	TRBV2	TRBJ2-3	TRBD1	TGTGCCAGCAGGACAGGGGGCGCGACGGGGACAGATACGCAGTATTTT	CASRTGGATGTDTQYF
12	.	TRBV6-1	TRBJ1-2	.	TGTGCCAGCAGTGGACAGGTTAAAGGCTACACCTTC	CASSGQVKGYTF
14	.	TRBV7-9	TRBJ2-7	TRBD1	TGTGCCAGCAGCGATTACAGGGGGTCCTACGAGCAGTACTTC	CASSDYRGSYEQYF
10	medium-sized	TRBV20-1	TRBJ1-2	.	TGCAGTGCTAGAACCAAAGGCTACACCTTC	CSARTKGYTF
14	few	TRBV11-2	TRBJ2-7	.	TGTGCCAGCACCTACCGGGCCCTAGCCTACGAGCAGTACTTC	CASTYRALAYEQYF
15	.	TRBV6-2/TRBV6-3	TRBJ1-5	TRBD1	TGTGCCAGCAATACATATGACAGGGGCAATCAGCCCCAGCATTTT	CASNTYDRGNQPQHF